This is a list of T cell receptor beta chains from one sample in a study of T-cell memory formation after mild COVID-19. Each CDR3 protein is one row after TCRdb ran MiXCR on the 5' RACE reads. The sample lists about 150,000 distinct CDR3 sequences, 10% to 15% occurring once. The sequencing input was PBMCs or a T cell subset sorted from them (not recorded which). These receptors were taken from a man aged 18-30 years who had mild COVID-19 (a few samples of this study predate the infection). Cell type and time point are not known. Both conserved end residues are part of each CDR3. Each record gives: clone size, J gene, V gene, D gene, CDR3 DNA, CDR3 protein. A D gene is named only where the DNA matches it firmly. Only some rows state a clone size, as once, few, many or a class for expanded clones.

abundance: -; j_gene: TRBJ2-5; v_gene: TRBV12-3/TRBV12-4; d_gene: -; CDR3nt: TGTGCCAGCAGTTCCCGGACAAGACAAGAGACCCAGTACTTC; CDR3aa: CASSSRTRQETQYF
abundance: many; j_gene: TRBJ2-2; v_gene: TRBV6-5; d_gene: TRBD2; CDR3nt: TGTGCCAGCAGCCGACCTAGCGGGGGTCTCTCCGGGGAGCTGTTTTTT; CDR3aa: CASSRPSGGLSGELFF
abundance: few; j_gene: TRBJ2-4; v_gene: TRBV7-2; d_gene: -; CDR3nt: TGTGCCAGCAGCCCCCAGGGGGGGAGAAACATTCAGTACTTC; CDR3aa: CASSPQGGRNIQYF
abundance: many; j_gene: TRBJ2-3; v_gene: TRBV4-1; d_gene: -; CDR3nt: TGCGCCAGCAGCCAAGAAACTAGCCCAAGCACAGATACGCAGTATTTT; CDR3aa: CASSQETSPSTDTQYF
abundance: few; j_gene: TRBJ1-1; v_gene: TRBV6-5; d_gene: TRBD1; CDR3nt: TGTGCCAGCAGTTACTCGACAGGGGTCGATGAAGCTTTCTTT; CDR3aa: CASSYSTGVDEAFF
abundance: -; j_gene: TRBJ2-1; v_gene: TRBV12-3/TRBV12-4; d_gene: TRBD2; CDR3nt: TGTGCCAGCAGACCTAGCGGGGGAAATGAGCAGTTCTTC; CDR3aa: CASRPSGGNEQFF
abundance: many; j_gene: TRBJ2-7; v_gene: TRBV6-5; d_gene: -; CDR3nt: TGTGCCAGCAGTCCAGGGCTCCACGAGCAGTACTTC; CDR3aa: CASSPGLHEQYF
abundance: few; j_gene: TRBJ2-2; v_gene: TRBV4-3; d_gene: -; CDR3nt: TGCGCCAGCAGCCGCTTAGGGTCCGGGGAGCTGTTTTTT; CDR3aa: CASSRLGSGELFF
abundance: many; j_gene: TRBJ2-1; v_gene: TRBV7-2; d_gene: TRBD2; CDR3nt: TGTGCCAGCAGCGCCGACCGACTAGCGGGGGGAAGGGAGCAGTTCTTC; CDR3aa: CASSADRLAGGREQFF
abundance: many; j_gene: TRBJ2-1; v_gene: TRBV28; d_gene: -; CDR3nt: TGTGCCAGCGGCCGAAACAGGTACAATGAGCAGTTCTTC; CDR3aa: CASGRNRYNEQFF
abundance: -; j_gene: TRBJ2-1; v_gene: TRBV4-2; d_gene: TRBD1; CDR3nt: TGTGCCAGCAGCTCACCTGGACAGGGGCGGGGTGAGCAGTTCTTC; CDR3aa: CASSSPGQGRGEQFF
abundance: -; j_gene: TRBJ1-2; v_gene: TRBV30; d_gene: -; CDR3nt: TGTGCCTGGAGTCGGGACGGCTATGGCTACACCTTC; CDR3aa: CAWSRDGYGYTF
abundance: -; j_gene: TRBJ1-4; v_gene: TRBV15; d_gene: -; CDR3nt: TGTGCCACCAGCAGAGACAGGGGATTTAATGAAAAACTGTTTTTT; CDR3aa: CATSRDRGFNEKLFF
abundance: -; j_gene: TRBJ2-2; v_gene: TRBV5-6; d_gene: TRBD1; CDR3nt: TGTGCCAGCAGCCTGGACAGGGGAAGGGTCGTCGGGGAGCTGTTTTTT; CDR3aa: CASSLDRGRVVGELFF
abundance: many; j_gene: TRBJ1-4; v_gene: TRBV12-3/TRBV12-4; d_gene: -; CDR3nt: TGTGCCAGCAGATCACCCCGGGGGCACGGTGAAAAACTGTTTTTT; CDR3aa: CASRSPRGHGEKLFF
abundance: -; j_gene: TRBJ2-3; v_gene: TRBV12-3/TRBV12-4; d_gene: -; CDR3nt: TGTGCCAGCACCTCGGGGCCTTATAGAACAGATACGCAGTATTTT; CDR3aa: CASTSGPYRTDTQYF
abundance: -; j_gene: TRBJ2-3; v_gene: TRBV6-5; d_gene: TRBD2; CDR3nt: TGTGCCAGCAGTTACTCGGGGGGGGTGGATACGCAGTATTTT; CDR3aa: CASSYSGGVDTQYF
abundance: few; j_gene: TRBJ1-4; v_gene: TRBV7-9; d_gene: -; CDR3nt: TGTGCCAGCAGCTTAGTGGGGGCTCTGTTTTTT; CDR3aa: CASSLVGALFF
abundance: few; j_gene: TRBJ2-1; v_gene: TRBV6-2/TRBV6-3; d_gene: -; CDR3nt: TGTGCCATCCGGCGGGCAGCCTCCTACAATGAGCAGTTCTTC; CDR3aa: CAIRRAASYNEQFF
abundance: -; j_gene: TRBJ2-5; v_gene: TRBV23-1; d_gene: -; CDR3nt: TGCGCCAGCAGCCCCGGCTTCCCGCAAGAGACCCAGTACTTC; CDR3aa: CASSPGFPQETQYF
abundance: -; j_gene: TRBJ1-1; v_gene: TRBV9; d_gene: -; CDR3nt: TGTGCCAGAAGCGTAGGACCGGGGAACACTGAAGCTTTCTTT; CDR3aa: CARSVGPGNTEAFF
abundance: -; j_gene: TRBJ1-1; v_gene: TRBV18; d_gene: -; CDR3nt: TGTGCCAGCTCACCCCGGGACGGAAGGAACACTGAAGCTTTCTTT; CDR3aa: CASSPRDGRNTEAFF
abundance: -; j_gene: TRBJ1-1; v_gene: TRBV7-2; d_gene: -; CDR3nt: TGTGCCAGCAGCCGCGACAGCAGGGGCTCTGAAGCTTTCTTT; CDR3aa: CASSRDSRGSEAFF
abundance: -; j_gene: TRBJ1-2; v_gene: TRBV20-1; d_gene: -; CDR3nt: TGCAGTGGAGCGCACGGCGCCCCCATGGGCTACACCTTC; CDR3aa: CSGAHGAPMGYTF
abundance: few; j_gene: TRBJ2-7; v_gene: TRBV7-9; d_gene: TRBD1; CDR3nt: TGTGCCAGCAGGAAATCGACAGGGTCCCTACCTTCCTACGAGCAGTACTTC; CDR3aa: CASRKSTGSLPSYEQYF
abundance: -; j_gene: TRBJ1-5; v_gene: TRBV18; d_gene: -; CDR3nt: TGTGCCAGCTCCCTGAACAGTGGCCCGCAAGAACCCCAGCATTTT; CDR3aa: CASSLNSGPQEPQHF
abundance: -; j_gene: TRBJ2-1; v_gene: TRBV7-3; d_gene: TRBD2; CDR3nt: TGTGCCAGCAGCCTACTAGCGGGGACCGATGAGCAGTTCTTC; CDR3aa: CASSLLAGTDEQFF
abundance: few; j_gene: TRBJ1-6; v_gene: TRBV5-1; d_gene: -; CDR3nt: TGCGCCAGCAGCTCCGATCAGGGGTCGGATAATTCACCCCTCCACTTT; CDR3aa: CASSSDQGSDNSPLHF
abundance: -; j_gene: TRBJ2-1; v_gene: TRBV7-2; d_gene: TRBD2; CDR3nt: TGTGCCAGCAGCTTAATTTTCTGGCGGGGGATGGATGAGCAGTTCTTC; CDR3aa: CASSLIFWRGMDEQFF
abundance: -; j_gene: TRBJ2-7; v_gene: TRBV5-5; d_gene: -; CDR3nt: TGTGCCAGCAGCACTGGACAGCCATACGAGCAGTACTTC; CDR3aa: CASSTGQPYEQYF
abundance: few; j_gene: TRBJ1-6; v_gene: TRBV11-1; d_gene: -; CDR3nt: TGTGCCAGCAGCTTAGGGAGGGGAGTTGATTCACCCCTCCACTTT; CDR3aa: CASSLGRGVDSPLHF
abundance: -; j_gene: TRBJ2-4; v_gene: TRBV5-1; d_gene: -; CDR3nt: TGCGCCAGCAGCTTGGTGGCAGGACTCCTCGCCGTTCAGTACTTC; CDR3aa: CASSLVAGLLAVQYF
abundance: few; j_gene: TRBJ1-2; v_gene: TRBV20-1; d_gene: -; CDR3nt: TGCAGTGCTAGAGATCTGAGGGCTAACTATGGCTACACCTTC; CDR3aa: CSARDLRANYGYTF
abundance: -; j_gene: TRBJ2-1; v_gene: TRBV12-3/TRBV12-4; d_gene: -; CDR3nt: TGTGCCAGCAGTAACAGCGACTCCTACAATGAGCAGTTCTTC; CDR3aa: CASSNSDSYNEQFF
abundance: -; j_gene: TRBJ2-6; v_gene: TRBV7-2; d_gene: TRBD1; CDR3nt: TGTGCCAGCAGACCGAGGACAGGGTTCGCTGGGGCCAACGTCCTGACTTTC; CDR3aa: CASRPRTGFAGANVLTF
abundance: -; j_gene: TRBJ1-1; v_gene: TRBV5-1; d_gene: TRBD1; CDR3nt: TGCGCCAGCAGCTCCTGGGACAGGGGCTACACTGAAGCTTTCTTT; CDR3aa: CASSSWDRGYTEAFF
abundance: few; j_gene: TRBJ2-5; v_gene: TRBV23-1; d_gene: -; CDR3nt: TGCGCCAGCAGTCAATTAAAGGCAGGGGAGGGAGAGACCCAGTACTTC; CDR3aa: CASSQLKAGEGETQYF
abundance: few; j_gene: TRBJ2-4; v_gene: TRBV2; d_gene: TRBD1; CDR3nt: TGTGCCAGCGGTGGACAGGAGAATTACATTCAGTACTTC; CDR3aa: CASGGQENYIQYF
abundance: once; j_gene: TRBJ2-7; v_gene: TRBV7-3; d_gene: TRBD1; CDR3nt: TGTGCCAGCAGCCCAGGGACAGCCGCCACTCGCGAGCAGTACTTC; CDR3aa: CASSPGTAATREQYF
abundance: few; j_gene: TRBJ2-1; v_gene: TRBV5-1; d_gene: -; CDR3nt: TGCGCCAGCAGCCTGGACACTAACAATGAGCAGTTCTTC; CDR3aa: CASSLDTNNEQFF
abundance: few; j_gene: TRBJ1-3; v_gene: TRBV5-5; d_gene: -; CDR3nt: TGTGCCAGCAGCTCTAATACCGGACAGATCCCTGGAAACACCATATATTTT; CDR3aa: CASSSNTGQIPGNTIYF
abundance: few; j_gene: TRBJ1-2; v_gene: TRBV7-3; d_gene: -; CDR3nt: TGTGCCAGCAGCTTAGAGGGACGACGAGGCGGCTACACCTTC; CDR3aa: CASSLEGRRGGYTF
abundance: many; j_gene: TRBJ2-2; v_gene: TRBV7-3; d_gene: -; CDR3nt: TGTGCCAGCAGCTTAATGAACACCGGGGAGCTGTTTTTT; CDR3aa: CASSLMNTGELFF
abundance: -; j_gene: TRBJ2-7; v_gene: TRBV20-1; d_gene: TRBD2; CDR3nt: TGCAGTGCTGCCGGCGGGGGGCTTAACTCCTACGAGCAGTACTTC; CDR3aa: CSAAGGGLNSYEQYF
abundance: few; j_gene: TRBJ2-2; v_gene: TRBV7-9; d_gene: TRBD1; CDR3nt: TGTGCCAGCAGCCGAAAGACAGGGCCCACCGGGGAGCTGTTTTTT; CDR3aa: CASSRKTGPTGELFF
abundance: -; j_gene: TRBJ1-2; v_gene: TRBV12-3/TRBV12-4; d_gene: -; CDR3nt: TGTGCCAGCAGTTCGGACGGATATGGCTACACCTTC; CDR3aa: CASSSDGYGYTF
abundance: -; j_gene: TRBJ2-3; v_gene: TRBV5-1; d_gene: -; CDR3nt: TGCGCCAGCAGCTTGGATCGGATAGATACGCAGTATTTT; CDR3aa: CASSLDRIDTQYF
abundance: -; j_gene: TRBJ1-2; v_gene: TRBV6-2/TRBV6-3; d_gene: TRBD1; CDR3nt: TGTGCCAGCAGTCAATCATCGACAGGGGATTCCAGCTATGGCTACACCTTC; CDR3aa: CASSQSSTGDSSYGYTF
abundance: few; j_gene: TRBJ1-4; v_gene: TRBV7-6; d_gene: -; CDR3nt: TGTGCCAGCAGCTCCCATGGGGGTACTAATGAAAAACTGTTTTTT; CDR3aa: CASSSHGGTNEKLFF
abundance: few; j_gene: TRBJ1-2; v_gene: TRBV19; d_gene: -; CDR3nt: TGTGCCAGTAGTACAGTGGAGGTGTTTGGCTACACCTTC; CDR3aa: CASSTVEVFGYTF
abundance: -; j_gene: TRBJ2-5; v_gene: TRBV5-6; d_gene: -; CDR3nt: TGTGCCAGCAGACCTGGAGTGGGTAGGGAGACCCAGTACTTC; CDR3aa: CASRPGVGRETQYF
abundance: -; j_gene: TRBJ1-2; v_gene: TRBV7-2; d_gene: -; CDR3nt: TGTGCCAGCAGCTCATTCGGGGCTAACTATGGCTACACCTTC; CDR3aa: CASSSFGANYGYTF
abundance: few; j_gene: TRBJ2-6; v_gene: TRBV5-1; d_gene: TRBD1; CDR3nt: TGCGCCAGCAGCTACACAGGGGAGACTGGGGCCAACGTCCTGACTTTC; CDR3aa: CASSYTGETGANVLTF
abundance: many; j_gene: TRBJ1-6; v_gene: TRBV7-2; d_gene: TRBD1; CDR3nt: TGTGCCAGCAGCCCCGACAGGGACTCACCCCTCCACTTT; CDR3aa: CASSPDRDSPLHF
abundance: few; j_gene: TRBJ1-4; v_gene: TRBV20-1; d_gene: TRBD1; CDR3nt: TGCAGTGCTGCACAGGGGGCAGAAAATGAAAAACTGTTTTTT; CDR3aa: CSAAQGAENEKLFF
abundance: -; j_gene: TRBJ2-5; v_gene: TRBV6-2/TRBV6-3; d_gene: TRBD1; CDR3nt: TGTGCCAGCAGTTACGGGCCGGGACAGGGGGAGGAGACCCAGTACTTC; CDR3aa: CASSYGPGQGEETQYF
abundance: few; j_gene: TRBJ2-4; v_gene: TRBV6-4; d_gene: -; CDR3nt: TGTGCCAGCAGTGACCGGTCCTCCATTCAGTACTTC; CDR3aa: CASSDRSSIQYF
abundance: many; j_gene: TRBJ2-5; v_gene: TRBV7-2; d_gene: -; CDR3nt: TGTGCCAGCAGCTCGTCGGGGGAGACCCAGTACTTC; CDR3aa: CASSSSGETQYF
abundance: -; j_gene: TRBJ2-3; v_gene: TRBV4-1; d_gene: TRBD2; CDR3nt: TGCGCCAGCAGCCAAGAGCGACTAGCGGGGGCCACAGATACGCAGTATTTT; CDR3aa: CASSQERLAGATDTQYF
abundance: few; j_gene: TRBJ1-5; v_gene: TRBV19; d_gene: -; CDR3nt: TGTGCCAGTAGTATGTCTGGCGGATCCGGGCCCCAGCATTTT; CDR3aa: CASSMSGGSGPQHF